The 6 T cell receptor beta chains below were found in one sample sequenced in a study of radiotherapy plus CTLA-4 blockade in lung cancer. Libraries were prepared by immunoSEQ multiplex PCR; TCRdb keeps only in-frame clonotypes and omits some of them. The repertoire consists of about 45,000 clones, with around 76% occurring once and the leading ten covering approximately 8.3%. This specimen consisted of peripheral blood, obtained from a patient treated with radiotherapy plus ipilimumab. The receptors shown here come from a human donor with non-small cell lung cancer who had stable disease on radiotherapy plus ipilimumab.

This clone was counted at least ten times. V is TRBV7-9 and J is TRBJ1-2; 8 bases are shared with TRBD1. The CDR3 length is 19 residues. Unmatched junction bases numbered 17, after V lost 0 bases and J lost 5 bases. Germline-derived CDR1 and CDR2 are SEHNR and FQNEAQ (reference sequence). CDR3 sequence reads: CASSLARSITRTGYYGYTF. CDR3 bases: TGTGCCAGCAGCTTAGCTAGATCTATCACGAGGACAGGGTATTATGGCTACACCTTC.

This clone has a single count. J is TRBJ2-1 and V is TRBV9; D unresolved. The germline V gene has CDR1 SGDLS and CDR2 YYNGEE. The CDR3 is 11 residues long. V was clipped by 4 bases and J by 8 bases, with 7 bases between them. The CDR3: CASSRVDEQFF. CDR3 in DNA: TGTGCCAGCAGCCGGGTAGATGAGCAGTTCTTC.

The DNA for the CDR3 is TGCGCCAGCAGCGGCGGGGGTCTGCCAGATACGCAGTATTTT. It specifies CASSGGGLPDTQYF. The J gene is TRBJ2-3, the V gene TRBV5-1; 7 nucleotides line up with TRBD2. V trimming: 4 bases; J trimming: 4 bases; junction bases outside the gene matches: 6. The CDR3 consists of 14 residues. Germline-derived CDR1 and CDR2 are SGHRS and YFSETQ.

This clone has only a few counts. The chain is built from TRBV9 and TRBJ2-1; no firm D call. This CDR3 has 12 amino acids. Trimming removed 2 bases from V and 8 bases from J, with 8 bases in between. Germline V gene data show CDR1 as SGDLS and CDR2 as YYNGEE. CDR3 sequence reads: CASSVESDEQFF. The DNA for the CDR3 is TGTGCCAGCAGCGTTGAGTCAGATGAGCAGTTCTTC.

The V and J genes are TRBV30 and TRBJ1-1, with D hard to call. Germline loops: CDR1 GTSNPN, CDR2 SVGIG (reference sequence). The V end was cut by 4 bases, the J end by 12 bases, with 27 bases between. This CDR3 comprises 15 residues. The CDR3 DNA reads TGTGCCTGGAACCCCACCTTTAGCGGAACTTGGGGTTCTTTCTTT. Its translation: CAWNPTFSGTWGSFF. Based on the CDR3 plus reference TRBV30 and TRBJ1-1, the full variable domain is SQTIHQWPATLVQPVGSPLSLECTVEGTSNPNLYWYRQAAGRGLQLLFYSVGIGQISSEVPQNLSASRPQDRQFILSSKKLLLSDSGFYLCAWNPTFSGTWGSFFGQGTRLTVV.

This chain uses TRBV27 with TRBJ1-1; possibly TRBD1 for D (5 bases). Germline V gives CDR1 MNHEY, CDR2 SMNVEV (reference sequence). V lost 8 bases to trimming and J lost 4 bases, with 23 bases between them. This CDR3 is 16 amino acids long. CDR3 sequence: CASFPWAGPAGTEAFF. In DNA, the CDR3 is TGTGCCAGCTTTCCTTGGGCGGGGCCCGCCGGCACTGAAGCTTTCTTT.